This T cell receptor (beta chain) was identified in a study of blood T cell repertoires in COVID-19. Study background: From T cells, B-cell-depleted T cells, or PBMCs came the material, which was cDNA or gDNA.

The table came from immunoSEQ multiplex PCR; TCRdb's copy has only in-frame clones and leaves some out. The table has roughly 91,000 clones, around 83% seen once. There are 13 residues in the CDR3. Losses at the gene ends were 3 bases for V and 12 bases for J; bases not matched to a gene: 11. The germline V gene has CDR1 SQVTM and CDR2 ANQGSEA. The V and J genes are TRBV29-1 and TRBJ2-1, with 7 bases lining up with TRBD2. This TCR derives from a man between 65 and 79 years old with active or convalescent COVID-19. The sample was peripheral blood. CDR3 region: CSVERPSGAGQFF. CDR3 DNA sequence: TGCAGCGTTGAGAGGCCTAGCGGAGCGGGGCAGTTCTTC.